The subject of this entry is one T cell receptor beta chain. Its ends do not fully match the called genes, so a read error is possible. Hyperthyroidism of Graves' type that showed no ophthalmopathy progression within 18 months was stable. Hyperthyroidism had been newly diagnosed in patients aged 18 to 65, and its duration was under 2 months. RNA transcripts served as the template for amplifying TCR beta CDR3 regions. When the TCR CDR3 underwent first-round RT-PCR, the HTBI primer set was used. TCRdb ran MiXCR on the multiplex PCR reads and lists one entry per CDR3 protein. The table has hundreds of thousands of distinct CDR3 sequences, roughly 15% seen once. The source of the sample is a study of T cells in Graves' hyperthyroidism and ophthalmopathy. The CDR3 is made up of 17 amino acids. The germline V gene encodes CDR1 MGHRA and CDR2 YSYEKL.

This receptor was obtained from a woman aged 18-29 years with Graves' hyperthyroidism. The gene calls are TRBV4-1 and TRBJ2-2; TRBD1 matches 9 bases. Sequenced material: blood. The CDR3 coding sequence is TGCACCAGCAGCCAAGTTACAGGGGGCCTCTTGGCCGGGGAGCTGTTTTTT. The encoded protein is CTSSQVTGGLLAGELFF.